The 8 T cell receptor beta chains presented below share a single source sample, sequenced in a study of Ad26.COV2.S vaccination and SARS-CoV-2 variants. Treatment: 15 to 20 received Ad26.COV2.S at low or high dose, single or two shots; roughly five received placebo; per-sample allocation not given. Sampling was done on day 63 after the first vaccine or placebo injection. The protocol was immunoSEQ multiplex PCR, while the TCRdb copy is restricted to in-frame clones and leaves out a portion. Of about 420,000 clones in the sample, approximately 87% are singletons; the top ten hold 3.6%. The specimen was peripheral blood, collected in a trial of Ad26.COV2.S vaccine versus placebo. The source of these receptors is a person aged 18-60 years who received the Ad26.COV2.S COVID-19 vaccine or a placebo.

The chain links TRBV6-2 or TRBV6-3 to TRBJ2-2; 8 bases agree with TRBD1. The V gene end was trimmed by 0 bases and the J gene end by 6 bases; junction bases not matched to a gene: 3. Germline CDR1 is MNHEY and CDR2 is SVGEGT. This CDR3 comprises 15 residues. The CDR3 loop is CASSYSEQGAGELFF. CDR3 DNA: TGTGCCAGCAGTTACTCTGAACAGGGGGCCGGGGAGCTGTTTTTT.

This chain uses TRBV4-2 with TRBJ2-3; 11 positions match TRBD2. The length of the CDR3 is 16 residues. Trimming at V came to 6 bases and at J to 0 bases, leaving 5 bases not matched to a gene. Germline CDR1 and CDR2: LGHNA and YNFKEQ. CDR3 nucleotides: TGTGCCAGCAGTCGAAGACTAGCGGGGAGCACAGATACGCAGTATTTT. It codes for CASSRRLAGSTDTQYF.

V is TRBV7-2 and J is TRBJ2-1; 10 bases line up with TRBD2. Germline loops: CDR1 SGHTA, CDR2 FQGNSA. This CDR3 contains 15 residues. The J segment lost 2 bases and the V segment lost 5 bases, leaving 3 bases of the junction unmatched. The CDR3 bases are TGTGCCAGCAGCCGTAGCGGGGGGACCTACAATGAGCAGTTCTTC. This gives the protein CASSRSGGTYNEQFF.

The chain uses TRBV7-9 and TRBJ1-2; D may be TRBD1 (5 bases). CDR1 and CDR2 (germline): SEHNR, FQNEAQ (reference sequence). Trimming took off 1 base at V and 4 bases at J, with 10 bases between the two ends. This CDR3 has 14 amino acids. The CDR3 protein is CASSLEQGFYGYTF. The CDR3 nucleotides read TGTGCCAGCAGCTTAGAGCAGGGATTCTATGGCTACACCTTC. Variable domain in full (rest from reference TRBV7-9 and TRBJ1-2): DTGVSQNPRHKITKRGQNVTFRCDPISEHNRLYWYRQTLGQGPEFLTYFQNEAQLEKSRLLSDRFSAERPKGSFSTLEIQRTEQGDSAMYLCASSLEQGFYGYTFGSGTRLTVV.

The CDR3 sequence is CASSQVAGEAFF. As DNA, the CDR3 is TGTGCCAGCAGCCAAGTTGCAGGCGAAGCTTTCTTT. The chain combines TRBV4-2 with TRBJ1-1, with D uncertain. The ends were cut back, 1 base at V and 8 bases at J, with 8 bases in the middle. This CDR3 comprises 12 residues. Germline values: CDR1 LGHNA, CDR2 YNFKEQ.

The genes are TRBV21-1 and TRBJ2-2; TRBD2 is the table's D call, not checked against the DNA. TRBV21-1 represents a pseudogene. The CDR3 extends over 20 amino acids. The CDR3 DNA is TGTGCCAGCAGCAAAGAAGTTCGTTTACCTTGCGTGGTATGCACCGGGGAGCTGTTTTTT. It translates to CASSKEVRLPCVVCTGELFF.

This clone was recorded only once. V gene TRBV5-4 combines with J gene TRBJ1-2; D is unresolved. The CDR3 extends over 15 amino acids. Between the trimmed V and J ends, which lost 4 bases and 4 bases, there was a span of 17 bases. CDR1 and CDR2 from the germline V gene are SGHNT and YYREEE (reference sequence). The CDR3 DNA sequence: TGTGCCAGCAGCCCAAGGACGGGAAGCTTCTATGGCTACACCTTC. It translates to CASSPRTGSFYGYTF.

V is TRBV19 and J is TRBJ2-5; possible D gene TRBD1, 6 bases. Trimming left V 2 bases short and J 2 bases short, with 24 bases between. From germline, CDR1 is LNHDA and CDR2 SQIVND (reference sequence). The CDR3 sequence is 19 residues long. CDR3 amino acids: CASSIRGALAAGVQETQYF. CDR3 coding DNA: TGTGCCAGTAGTATAAGAGGGGCGCTTGCGGCAGGGGTACAAGAGACCCAGTACTTC.